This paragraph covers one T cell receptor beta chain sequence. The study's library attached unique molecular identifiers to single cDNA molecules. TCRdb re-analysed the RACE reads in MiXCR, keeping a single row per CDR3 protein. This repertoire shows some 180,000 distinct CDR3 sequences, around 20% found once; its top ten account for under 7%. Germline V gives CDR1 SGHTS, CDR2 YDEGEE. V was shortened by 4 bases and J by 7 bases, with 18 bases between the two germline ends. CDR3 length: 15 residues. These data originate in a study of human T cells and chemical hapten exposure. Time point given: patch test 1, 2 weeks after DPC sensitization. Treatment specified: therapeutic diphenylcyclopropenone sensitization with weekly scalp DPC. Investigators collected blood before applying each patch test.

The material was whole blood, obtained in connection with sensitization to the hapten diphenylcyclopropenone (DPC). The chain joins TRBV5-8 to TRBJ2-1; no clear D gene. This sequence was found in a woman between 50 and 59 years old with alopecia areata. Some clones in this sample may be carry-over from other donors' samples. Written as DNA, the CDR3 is TGTGCCAGCAGCCCAGGCAGCCTGCTGTGGAATGAGCAGTTCTTC. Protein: CASSPGSLLWNEQFF.